These 4 T cell receptor beta chains share one sample of origin, sequenced in a study of control samples from healthy donors and cancer patients. Repertoires were generated with immunoSEQ multiplex PCR, while TCRdb's copy carries only in-frame clones and drops some. The data hold 110,000 or so clones, with about 83% observed a single time. The sample consisted of blood. Every receptor here comes from a man aged 25 to 45 in good health.

The CDR3 sequence is CASSLEAGVSGAYGYTF. The CDR3 region has the DNA TGTGCCAGCAGCTTAGAGGCAGGGGTTTCGGGGGCCTATGGCTACACCTTC. V usage is TRBV7-9 and J usage is TRBJ1-2, with D tentatively TRBD1 (6 bases). Trimming stripped 1 base from V and 4 bases from J, with 19 bases between. The CDR3 loop spans 17 amino acids. Germline V gene data show CDR1 as SEHNR and CDR2 as FQNEAQ (reference sequence).

The chain links TRBV19 to TRBJ1-5; 10 bases fit TRBD1. The CDR3 is 19 residues long. The junction had 13 bases not matched to a gene; V was cut back by 4 bases and J by 1 base. Germline loops: CDR1 LNHDA, CDR2 SQIVND (reference sequence). The CDR3 nucleotides read TGTGCCAGTAGTACGCATAGGGGACAGGGGATAGGGAGCAATCAGCCCCAGCATTTT. This sequence encodes CASSTHRGQGIGSNQPQHF.

This sequence joins TRBV27 and TRBJ1-1; D is unresolved. Trimming cost V 3 bases and J 4 bases, with 9 bases left between them. The CDR3 extends over 13 amino acids. Germline values: CDR1 MNHEY, CDR2 SMNVEV (reference sequence). The CDR3 DNA is TGTGCCAGCAGTTTCGGGCCTGGCACTGAAGCTTTCTTT. Translation gives CASSFGPGTEAFF.

The chain carries TRBV2 and TRBJ2-7; unclear D gene. The CDR3 consists of 12 residues. Trimming stripped 5 bases from V and 1 base from J, with 6 bases between. Germline-derived CDR1 and CDR2 are SNHLY and FYNNEI. This chain's CDR3 is CASSLQSYEQYV. The CDR3 bases are TGTGCCAGCAGTTTACAGTCCTACGAGCAGTACGTC.